This T cell receptor beta chain is from a study of cytomegalovirus exposure and HLA in healthy donors. The study's findings and limits: Presence/absence analysis assumed near-uniform sequencing depth across donors.

In the case of this clone: What it binds is unknown.

Amplification used 60 Vbeta primers and 13 Jbeta primers. Profiling relied on immunoSEQ multiplex PCR, and the TCRdb table lists in-frame clones only, not all of them. The profile covers approximately 110,000 clones, with approximately 80% appearing a single time and less than 4% taken by the ten largest. Trimming removed 0 bases at V and 3 bases at J, with 12 bases between. CDR3 length: 16 amino acids. The V gene's germline CDR1 is MNHEY and CDR2 SVGAGI. V and J are TRBV6-5 and TRBJ1-3; tentatively, D is TRBD1 (6 bases). This clonotype originated in a human donor in good health. Sequenced sample: PBMCs. CDR3: CASSYSKQGIGNTIYF. CDR3 DNA sequence: TGTGCCAGCAGTTACTCGAAACAGGGTATTGGAAACACCATATATTTT.